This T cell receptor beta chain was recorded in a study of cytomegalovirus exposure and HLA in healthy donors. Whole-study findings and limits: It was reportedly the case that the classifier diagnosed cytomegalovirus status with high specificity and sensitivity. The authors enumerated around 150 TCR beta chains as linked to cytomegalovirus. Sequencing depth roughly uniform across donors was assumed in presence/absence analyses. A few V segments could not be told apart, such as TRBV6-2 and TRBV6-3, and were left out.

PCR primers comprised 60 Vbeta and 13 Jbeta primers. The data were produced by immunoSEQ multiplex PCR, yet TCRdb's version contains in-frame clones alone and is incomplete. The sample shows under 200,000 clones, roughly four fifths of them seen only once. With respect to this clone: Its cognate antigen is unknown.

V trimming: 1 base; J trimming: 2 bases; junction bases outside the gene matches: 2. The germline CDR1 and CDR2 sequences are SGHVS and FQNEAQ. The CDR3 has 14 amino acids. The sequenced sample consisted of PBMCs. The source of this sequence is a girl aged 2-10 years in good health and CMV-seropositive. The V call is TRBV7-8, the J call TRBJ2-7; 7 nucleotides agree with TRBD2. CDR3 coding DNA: TGTGCCAGCAGCTTAGGGCGGGGGACCTACGAGCAGTACTTC. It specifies CASSLGRGTYEQYF.